These 5 T cell receptor beta chains were sequenced from one sample in a study of tumor and adjacent non-tumor tissue in lung cancer. No cell sorting was done before RNA was extracted from the tissue. The library came from three nested PCR rounds adapted from ARM-PCR protocols. One entry per CDR3 protein, called by TCRdb with MiXCR from the multiplex PCR reads. The sample has around 210,000 distinct CDR3 sequences; about 76% are singletons. The sample comprised lung tumor tissue. These receptors originate from a man in his sixties with non-small cell lung cancer.

This clonotype has only a few counts. The J gene is TRBJ2-5, the V gene TRBV20-1; the match to TRBD1 covers 8 bases. CDR1 is DFQATT and CDR2 is SNEGSKA in the germline V gene (reference sequence). Trimming took 6 bases from V and 5 from J; bases not matched to a gene: 11. There are 14 residues in the CDR3. Written as DNA, the CDR3 is TGCAGTGCCCCCCGGACAGGGCCGGGGGAGACCCAGTACTTC. Protein sequence: CSAPRTGPGETQYF.

This clonotype was seen more than once but under ten times. A clone one base away is much larger, so this may be a read error. The chain is built from TRBV29-1 and TRBJ2-1; D gene uncertain. The CDR3 length is 13 residues. Germline V CDR1 and CDR2: SQVTM, ANQGSEA. V was shortened by 2 bases and J by 11 bases, with 16 bases between the two germline ends. The DNA of the CDR3 is TGCAGCGTTGAACCTGATACGTCCAAACAGCAGTTCTTC. As protein: CSVEPDTSKQQFF.

Of note for this clonotype: This clone may be a read error of a much larger clone one base away. As the CDR3 is not closed by the conserved phenylalanine or tryptophan, this likely results from a read error. This chain links TRBV20-1 with TRBJ2-3, with D possibly being TRBD1 (5 bases). The CDR3 extends over 13 amino acids. The V gene lost 6 bases and the J gene lost 0 bases, with 10 bases spanning the gap. CDR1 and CDR2 from the germline V gene are DFQATT and SNEGSKA (reference sequence). CDR3 in amino acids: CSALDTSTDTQYS. The CDR3 DNA sequence: TGCAGTGCCCTGGACACAAGCACAGATACGCAGTATTCT.

V is TRBV12-3 or TRBV12-4 and J is TRBJ2-5; D is possibly TRBD1 (5 bases). CDR3 size: 14 residues. Trimming left V 11 bases short and J 5 bases short, with 21 bases between. In DNA, the CDR3 is TGTGCCGGCATTATCCCAGACAGCCAGGAGACCCAGTACTTC. Translation: CAGIIPDSQETQYF.

In the case of this clonotype: An end of the junction does not agree with germline; a read error may underlie this. V gene TRBV20-1 combines with J gene TRBJ2-2; weak D call: TRBD2 (5 bases). Germline values: CDR1 DFQATT, CDR2 SNEGSKA (reference sequence). This CDR3 comprises 14 residues. CDR3 in DNA: TGCAGTGCTGCCCCCCTTGCGAACACCGGGGAGCTGTATTTT. As protein: CSAAPLANTGELYF.